This paragraph reports one T cell receptor beta chain. In this sample, this clonotype turned up many times. The target of this receptor is not known. The sample holds no much larger clone one base away, and base qualities are not on file. This sample was included in a study of T cells after yellow fever vaccination (dated by TCRdb to about 2019). Turning to the overall study: The SMART-Seq v4 Ultra Low Input RNA kit was used to prepare libraries from fractions with low cell numbers. To follow T-cell clones before and after primary and booster YFV17D yellow fever vaccination, bulk TCR alpha and beta repertoires were sequenced over time. Two healthy male donors, one aged 18 to 29 and one aged 30 to 40 years, made up the cohort. Blood was collected at multiple timepoints before and after primary and secondary immunization, and bulk PBMC replicates and cell subsets were isolated. The full study reports these points: Computational filtering was required because FACS-sorted repertoires could contain abundant contaminating clonotypes from the bulk population. Only a couple of donors were included in the study, so the extent to which the findings can be generalized is limited. Most clones expanded after primary vaccination were re-detected after the booster (96% of CD4 and roughly 85% of CD8), suggesting broad memory maintenance. The secondary T-cell response was weaker than the primary response but faster, peaking on day 5 instead of day 15. A small share of clonotypes was detected in both CD4 and CD8 compartments, with the overlap likely arising from convergent recombination.

The sample's treatment or condition label, in plain terms: live attenuated yellow fever vaccine strain. Two biological replicates of bulk PBMCs were collected at each blood-draw timepoint. PBMCs were isolated from peripheral blood using a standard Ficoll-Paque protocol. TriZol was used to extract RNA from bulk PBMCs, CD4 and CD8 fractions, and dextramer-positive and dextramer-negative fractions. Sequenced on an Illumina NovaSeq 6000. TCR cDNA was synthesized by 5'RACE template switching, which introduced a universal primer site and unique molecular identifiers. Priming of cDNA synthesis was performed from both the TCR alpha and TCR beta constant segments. Two PCR steps were used to amplify libraries, with sample barcodes and sequencing adapters being added in the second step. Sequencing of libraries was done on Illumina HiSeq 2500 (2x100 bp) or NovaSeq (2x150 bp). From the authors' description of their analysis: Demultiplexing of reads and collapsing into UMI consensus sequences were performed with MIGEC, and V(D)J alignment was carried out with MiXCR. Using edgeR on replicate PBMC samples, clonotypes were called vaccine-responding if FDR was below 0.01 and the log2 fold change was above 5 up to day 15. CD4 or CD8 identity was assigned to each bulk clonotype according to whether the clonotype was present at higher abundance in the sequenced CD4 repertoire or the sequenced CD8 repertoire. Starting from the raw public reads, TCRdb applied fastp trimming at Q25, assembled clones with MiXCR and retained in-frame beta chains. CDR3 protein sequences are deduplicated, and each keeps its most common genes and DNA. V and J calls and clone size were set by TCRdb, not the authors. The sample contains 250,000 to 400,000 distinct CDR3 sequences, approximately 4% of them found a single time. 20% to 25% of the sample lies in the top ten.

CDR1 LNHNV and CDR2 YYDKDF are derived from the germline V gene (reference sequence). The CDR3 numbers 12 residues from cysteine through phenylalanine. The entry retains the CDR3 DNA only, 36 bases that are in frame from base 1. V is reduced by 0 bases and J by 4 bases, leaving a spacing of 1 base between them. This receptor was taken from a man younger than 35 who received the YFV17D yellow fever vaccine. The chain is made from TRBV15 and TRBJ1-5; there is no confident call for the D gene. This sample comprised PBMCs, obtained 5 days after the yellow fever booster vaccination. The CDR3 region has the sequence CATSRDNQPQHF. The DNA sequence is given as TGTGCCACCAGCAGAGATAATCAGCCCCAGCATTTT.